Presented here are 27 T cell receptor beta chains from one specimen sequenced in a study of chronic HIV infection and antiretroviral therapy. TCRdb redid the calling of the 5' RACE reads with MiXCR, one entry per CDR3 protein. The data contain 45,000 to 60,000 distinct CDR3 sequences, 15% to 20% of them singletons. Sequencing was performed on peripheral blood. Receptors were obtained from an adult who had HIV and had not received antiretroviral therapy, or was an uninfected healthy control (not recorded which).

This chain joins TRBV11-1 and TRBJ2-4; either TRBD1 or TRBD2 may supply D (6 bases each). The CDR3 loop spans 16 amino acids. CDR1 is SGHAT, CDR2 FQDESV, per germline (reference sequence). V was pared by 5 bases and J by 4 bases, with 18 bases between. Written as DNA, the CDR3 is TGTGCCAGCAGCCCAGGGGTAGTGGGACTTAAAAACATTCAGTACTTC. Its translation: CASSPGVVGLKNIQYF.

This chain links TRBV30 with TRBJ1-5; D might be TRBD1 (6 bases). CDR1 GTSNPN and CDR2 SVGIG come from the germline V gene (reference sequence). CDR3 size: 16 residues. The V gene lost 0 bases and the J gene lost 2 bases, with 14 bases spanning the gap. This CDR3 is CAWSVRLAGGNQPQHF. The DNA of the CDR3 is TGTGCCTGGAGTGTACGGCTGGCAGGGGGCAATCAGCCCCAGCATTTT.

CDR3 nucleotide sequence: TGTGCCAGCAGTTTTAGGAAAGAGACCCAGTACTTC. Translating it yields CASSFRKETQYF. This chain links TRBV28 with TRBJ2-5; unclear D gene. Trimming pared 3 bases from V and 3 bases from J, leaving 5 bases between. This CDR3 is built from 12 residues. The germline gives CDR1 MDHEN, CDR2 SYDVKM.

This clonotype was seen more than once but under ten times. This chain links TRBV9 with TRBJ2-7, with 7 bases lining up with TRBD2. V shed 0 bases, J shed 6 bases, and the junction held 6 bases outside the gene matches. The CDR3 loop spans 14 amino acids. Germline loops: CDR1 SGDLS, CDR2 YYNGEE. This chain's CDR3 is CASSVVPSGTEQYF. CDR3 DNA sequence: TGTGCCAGCAGCGTAGTGCCTAGCGGTACCGAGCAGTACTTC.

The chain has TRBV28 and TRBJ2-7; D is undetermined. The CDR3 is 12 amino acids. Trimming removed 2 bases from V and 3 bases from J, with 5 bases in between. CDR1 and CDR2 (germline): MDHEN, SYDVKM. DNA for the CDR3: TGTGCCAGCAGTTTAGGCCGCTACGAGCAGTACTTC. Translation: CASSLGRYEQYF.

This clonotype was detected a few times. CDR3 sequence: CASAAGTNEKLFF. The CDR3 DNA follows: TGTGCCTCTGCAGCGGGGACTAATGAAAAACTGTTTTTT. The rearrangement joins TRBV2 to TRBJ1-4, with D hard to call. Germline V gives CDR1 SNHLY, CDR2 FYNNEI. Between the trimmed V and J ends, which lost 11 bases and 2 bases, there was a span of 12 bases. This CDR3 has 13 amino acids.

The rearrangement uses TRBV29-1 and TRBJ1-1, with 7 bases that match TRBD1. V shed 6 bases and J 7 bases; nucleotides not matched to a gene: 8. Germline lookup yields CDR1 SQVTM and CDR2 ANQGSEA. The CDR3 length is 12 residues. In DNA, the CDR3 is TGCAGCGTGATATCGGGACAGCTTGAAGCTTTCTTT. Translation: CSVISGQLEAFF.

V gene TRBV29-1 combines with J gene TRBJ2-2, with D possibly being TRBD1 (6 bases). Germline lookup yields CDR1 SQVTM and CDR2 ANQGSEA. CDR3 length: 13 amino acids. Trimming pared 4 bases from V and 4 bases from J, leaving 10 bases between. CDR3 residues: CSVGNRVTGELFF. In DNA, the CDR3 is TGCAGCGTTGGGAACAGGGTCACCGGGGAGCTGTTTTTT.

This clonotype appeared a few times. The rearrangement uses TRBV19 and TRBJ2-1, with D perhaps being TRBD1 or TRBD2 (5 bases each). Germline values: CDR1 LNHDA, CDR2 SQIVND (reference sequence). V was pared by 5 bases and J by 9 bases, with 11 bases between. This CDR3 comprises 12 residues. In nucleotides, the CDR3 is TGTGCCAGTAGTTACGGGGCCGGTGAGCAGTTCTTC. Its translation is CASSYGAGEQFF.

This clonotype was seen only a few times. This chain links TRBV28 with TRBJ2-4; D may be TRBD1 (5 bases). V was shortened by 7 bases and J by 5 bases, with 24 bases between the two germline ends. CDR3 length equals 17 residues. Germline lookup yields CDR1 MDHEN and CDR2 SYDVKM. The CDR3, as DNA: TGTGCCAGCACTCCCATTTGGCCCAGGGCAGACCAAAACATTCAGTACTTC. Its protein is CASTPIWPRADQNIQYF.

This chain links TRBV20-1 with TRBJ1-1, with 8 bases identical to TRBD1. This CDR3 has 14 residues. Germline CDR1 and CDR2: DFQATT and SNEGSKA (reference sequence). The trim removed 1 base at V and 2 bases at J, leaving 3 bases unmatched. CDR3 amino acids: CSARGDRSNTEAFF. CDR3 nucleotide sequence: TGCAGTGCTAGAGGGGACAGGAGTAACACTGAAGCTTTCTTT.

The V gene is TRBV6-2 or TRBV6-3, the J gene TRBJ2-3; D is possibly TRBD1 (7 bases). V lost 7 bases and J lost 3, with 17 bases in between. Per germline, CDR1 MNHEY and CDR2 SVGEGT. The CDR3 is 15 amino acids. The CDR3 reads CASNEPTGRTDTQYF. For the CDR3, the DNA is TGTGCCAGCAACGAACCGACAGGGAGGACAGATACGCAGTATTTT.

The chain couples TRBV10-3 to TRBJ1-6, with D tentatively TRBD1 (6 bases). V gave up 7 bases and J gave up 9 bases, with 16 bases separating them. CDR3 length: 14 amino acids. CDR1 and CDR2 (germline): ENHRY, SYGVKD. For the CDR3, the DNA is TGTGCCATCAAGGCACAGGGAACAAGTTCACCCCTCCACTTT. Translation gives CAIKAQGTSSPLHF.

This clonotype has more than one count but fewer than ten. CDR3 loop: CASIGGQGVAKNIQYF. As DNA, the CDR3 is TGTGCCAGCATCGGGGGACAGGGGGTAGCCAAAAACATTCAGTACTTC. The rearrangement uses TRBV6-1 and TRBJ2-4, with 11 bases fitting TRBD1. The CDR3 runs to 16 residues. The ends lost 7 bases at V and 0 bases at J; junction bases unmatched: 5. The germline CDR1 and CDR2 sequences are MNHNS and SASEGT.

This sequence joins TRBV29-1 and TRBJ1-2; D ambiguous. This CDR3 region has 13 residues. CDR1 is SQVTM and CDR2 is ANQGSEA in the germline V gene. V lost 2 bases, J lost 2 bases, and 9 bases lay in between. The CDR3 reads CSVEKSANYGYTF. The DNA for the CDR3 is TGCAGCGTTGAAAAATCAGCAAACTATGGCTACACCTTC. Drawing the rest from reference TRBV29-1 and TRBJ1-2, the complete variable domain is SAVISQKPSRDICQRGTSLTIQCQVDSQVTMMFWYRQQPGQSLTLIATANQGSEATYESGFVIDKFPISRPNLTFSTLTVSNMSPEDSSIYLCSVEKSANYGYTFGSGTRLTVV.

In this sample, this clonotype turned up a few times. This chain uses TRBV7-2 with TRBJ1-5, with 7 positions matching TRBD1. Per the germline V gene, CDR1 is SGHTA and CDR2 is FQGNSA. The CDR3 sequence is 17 residues long. The trim removed 5 bases at V and 7 bases at J, leaving 17 bases unmatched. The CDR3 reads CASSPAGRGRQGQPQHF. CDR3 bases: TGTGCCAGCAGCCCAGCAGGAAGGGGAAGACAGGGCCAGCCCCAGCATTTT.

The V call is TRBV21-1, the J call TRBJ2-7; TRBD2 is taken as the D call from the table, unchecked against the DNA. TRBV21-1 is a documented pseudogene. The CDR3 extends over 16 amino acids. The CDR3 DNA reads as TGTGCCAGCAGCAAAGGTCGGGAGTCACACTCCTACGAGCAGTACTTC. It codes for CASSKGRESHSYEQYF.

This clonotype was observed a few times. This rearrangement joins TRBV7-3 to TRBJ2-2, with a tentative D call TRBD1 (6 bases). The germline gives CDR1 SGHTA, CDR2 FQGTGA. Trimming took 0 bases from V and 4 from J, leaving 12 bases between them. CDR3 length: 16 residues. This CDR3 is CASSLTGAGSTGELFF. In DNA form, the CDR3 reads TGTGCCAGCAGCTTAACGGGGGCCGGGTCCACCGGGGAGCTGTTTTTT.

This clonotype was seen more than once but under ten times. The gene calls are TRBV11-2 and TRBJ2-1; tentatively, D is TRBD2 (5 bases). V lost 2 bases to trimming and J lost 7 bases, with 12 bases between them. CDR1 is SGHAT, CDR2 FQNNGV, per germline. CDR3 size: 14 residues. The DNA of the CDR3 is TGTGCCAGCAGCTTAATACGAGCGGAGAATGAGCAGTTCTTC. This codes for CASSLIRAENEQFF.

This clonotype showed up just a few times. The chain uses TRBV27 and TRBJ1-5; 10 bases match TRBD1. This CDR3 contains 17 residues. Germline V lookup: CDR1 MNHEY, CDR2 SMNVEV (reference sequence). J gave up 3 bases and V 5 bases, and 10 bases lay outside the gene matches. The CDR3 is CASSLLPGQGFNQPQHF. As DNA, the CDR3 is TGTGCCAGCAGTCTATTACCGGGACAGGGGTTCAATCAGCCCCAGCATTTT.

The rearrangement uses TRBV5-1 and TRBJ1-1, with 9 positions matching TRBD1. CDR1 is SGHRS, CDR2 YFSETQ, per germline. The J segment lost 5 bases and the V segment lost 1 base, leaving 3 bases of the junction unmatched. This CDR3 spans 14 amino acids. The DNA for the CDR3 is TGCGCCAGCAGCTTGCGGGACAGGGAAACTGAAGCTTTCTTT. It translates to CASSLRDRETEAFF.

This clonotype came up a few times. This chain joins TRBV27 and TRBJ2-7; TRBD1 or TRBD2 may be the D gene (5 bases each). The CDR3 is 16 amino acids. Germline V gene lookup returns CDR1 MNHEY and CDR2 SMNVEV (reference sequence). The V and J ends lost 4 bases and 7 bases respectively, with 23 bases between them. CDR3 in DNA: TGTGCCAGCAGTTGTTTAGGGACCACCTTTTTGTGGGAGCAGTACTTC. It yields the protein CASSCLGTTFLWEQYF.

For the CDR3, the DNA is TGTGCCAGCAGCCCCACAGGGTGGGCCTACGAGCAGTACTTC. Translated: CASSPTGWAYEQYF. The J gene is TRBJ2-7, the V gene TRBV12-3 or TRBV12-4; possible D gene TRBD1, 6 bases. The CDR3 runs to 14 residues. Trimming took off 6 bases at V and 2 bases at J, with 14 bases between the two ends.

The chain uses TRBV20-1 and TRBJ2-7, with a weak D call TRBD1 (5 bases). Trimming took 1 base from V and 2 from J, leaving 12 bases between them. This CDR3 region has 14 residues. Germline V gene lookup returns CDR1 DFQATT and CDR2 SNEGSKA (reference sequence). The CDR3 region has the DNA TGCAGTGCTAGAGCCCGGACCAGGGCCTACGAGCAGTACTTC. It encodes CSARARTRAYEQYF.

This clonotype was seen more than once but under ten times. The rearrangement links TRBV7-6 to TRBJ2-7; D gene ambiguous. The germline V gene encodes CDR1 SGHVS and CDR2 FNYEAQ. The ends were cut back, 0 bases at V and 0 bases at J, with 15 bases in the middle. The CDR3 consists of 17 residues. CDR3 bases: TGTGCCAGCAGCTTAGCGTTCCCGGCGGCTCGCTCCTACGAGCAGTACTTC. This sequence encodes CASSLAFPAARSYEQYF. Combining the CDR3 with reference TRBV7-6 and TRBJ2-7 gives the whole variable domain GAGVSQSPRYKVTKRGQDVALRCDPISGHVSLYWYRQALGQGPEFLTYFNYEAQQDKSGLPNDRFSAERPEGSISTLTIQRTEQRDSAMYRCASSLAFPAARSYEQYFGPGTRLTVT.

V is TRBV7-6 and J is TRBJ2-7; D is unclear. Germline loops: CDR1 SGHVS, CDR2 FNYEAQ. V was trimmed by 5 bases and J by 0 bases, leaving 14 bases between them. The CDR3 contains 15 residues. The CDR3: CASSPRAVSSYEQYF. CDR3 DNA sequence: TGTGCCAGCAGCCCCCGGGCGGTGAGCTCCTACGAGCAGTACTTC.

The chain carries TRBV2 and TRBJ2-7; no firm D call. This CDR3 is built from 13 residues. The V and J ends lost 7 bases and 2 bases respectively, with 12 bases between them. From germline, CDR1 is SNHLY and CDR2 FYNNEI. The CDR3 sequence: CASTGVSTYEQYF. The CDR3 DNA follows: TGTGCCAGCACAGGCGTGAGCACCTACGAGCAGTACTTC.